This T cell receptor beta chain comes out of a study of control samples from healthy donors and cancer patients. Sequencing used immunoSEQ multiplex PCR; TCRdb keeps in-frame clones, though not all of them. The sample contains almost 85,000 clones, 84% of which appear only once. V trimming: 5 bases; J trimming: 3 bases; junction bases outside the gene matches: 17. The length of the CDR3 is 18 residues. The germline CDR1 and CDR2 sequences are MDHEN and SYDVKM. The V gene is TRBV28, the J gene TRBJ1-2; 8 bases are shared with TRBD1. The sequence was collected from a man aged 60 to 75 with head and neck cancer. Sequenced: PBMCs. CDR3 sequence: CASSGGPYDRGPYYGYTF. In DNA, the CDR3 is TGTGCCAGCAGTGGCGGACCATATGACAGGGGACCATACTATGGCTACACCTTC.